The rows below give T cell receptor beta chains drawn from one sample of a study of T cell repertoires in cytomegalovirus infection. TCRdb recomputed calls from the reads with MiXCR, one row per CDR3 protein. The repertoire includes 300,000 to 400,000 distinct CDR3 sequences, around a sixth of them detected once, and roughly 8.7% sits in the top ten. Sequencing used PBMCs. All receptors derive from a human donor in good health (CMV status not recorded). Some clones in this sample may be carry-over from other donors' samples. Both conserved end residues are part of each CDR3. A D gene is named only where the DNA matches it firmly. Size values are once, few and many counts, or a class for expanded clones, and some rows have none.

v_gene: TRBV7-2
j_gene: TRBJ1-3
d_gene: TRBD1
abundance: many
CDR3aa: CASSLVWDSPANTIYF
CDR3nt: TGTGCCAGCAGCTTAGTTTGGGACAGTCCTGCAAACACCATATATTTT

v_gene: TRBV2
j_gene: TRBJ2-3
d_gene: TRBD2
abundance: few
CDR3aa: CARGLASTDTQYF
CDR3nt: TGTGCCAGGGGACTAGCGAGCACAGATACGCAGTATTTT

v_gene: TRBV10-3
j_gene: TRBJ2-7
d_gene: -
abundance: many
CDR3aa: CAISAIQGSYEQYF
CDR3nt: TGTGCCATCAGTGCGATCCAGGGCTCCTACGAGCAGTACTTC

v_gene: TRBV2
j_gene: TRBJ2-7
d_gene: TRBD1
abundance: few
CDR3aa: CASSGPRDRVMTHEQYF
CDR3nt: TGTGCCAGCAGTGGCCCTCGGGACAGGGTGATGACCCACGAGCAGTACTTC

v_gene: TRBV30
j_gene: TRBJ1-1
d_gene: -
abundance: -
CDR3aa: CAWSDTEAFF
CDR3nt: TGTGCCTGGAGTGACACTGAAGCTTTCTTT

v_gene: TRBV20-1
j_gene: TRBJ1-5
d_gene: -
abundance: -
CDR3aa: CSARGQGVGNQPQHF
CDR3nt: TGCAGTGCTAGAGGTCAGGGTGTGGGCAATCAGCCCCAGCATTTT

v_gene: TRBV2
j_gene: TRBJ2-1
d_gene: -
abundance: many
CDR3aa: CASSVNEQFF
CDR3nt: TGTGCCAGCAGCGTCAATGAGCAGTTCTTC

v_gene: TRBV20-1
j_gene: TRBJ2-7
d_gene: TRBD1
abundance: -
CDR3aa: CSARPDRVTNEQYF
CDR3nt: TGCAGTGCTAGACCGGACAGGGTTACGAACGAGCAGTACTTC

v_gene: TRBV7-2
j_gene: TRBJ2-1
d_gene: -
abundance: few
CDR3aa: CASSRQVGTYNEQFF
CDR3nt: TGTGCCAGCAGCCGACAGGTGGGGACCTACAATGAGCAGTTCTTC

v_gene: TRBV12-3/TRBV12-4
j_gene: TRBJ2-1
d_gene: -
abundance: few
CDR3aa: CASSSGPGDEQFF
CDR3nt: TGTGCCAGCAGTTCTGGACCCGGGGATGAGCAGTTCTTC

v_gene: TRBV7-9
j_gene: TRBJ1-2
d_gene: TRBD1
abundance: many
CDR3aa: CASSLGGGNGYTF
CDR3nt: TGTGCCAGCAGCTTAGGAGGGGGCAATGGCTACACCTTC

v_gene: TRBV28
j_gene: TRBJ1-4
d_gene: -
abundance: -
CDR3aa: CASSFSAEKLFF
CDR3nt: TGTGCCAGCTCCTTCTCAGCCGAAAAACTGTTTTTT

v_gene: TRBV19
j_gene: TRBJ2-1
d_gene: TRBD2
abundance: -
CDR3aa: CASSTRLGGSNEQFF
CDR3nt: TGTGCCAGTAGTACCCGACTGGGCGGGAGTAATGAGCAGTTCTTC

v_gene: TRBV4-1
j_gene: TRBJ1-2
d_gene: -
abundance: -
CDR3aa: CASSHRLLTERDGYTF
CDR3nt: TGCGCCAGCAGCCATCGACTTTTGACAGAACGAGATGGCTACACCTTC

v_gene: TRBV30
j_gene: TRBJ2-1
d_gene: TRBD1
abundance: once
CDR3aa: CAWSQQGGEQFF
CDR3nt: TGTGCCTGGAGTCAACAGGGGGGTGAGCAGTTCTTC

v_gene: TRBV10-3
j_gene: TRBJ1-4
d_gene: -
abundance: -
CDR3aa: CAISSIGGEKLFF
CDR3nt: TGTGCCATCAGTTCAATAGGAGGTGAAAAACTGTTTTTT

v_gene: TRBV2
j_gene: TRBJ2-4
d_gene: -
abundance: -
CDR3aa: CATPDPSGKNIQYF
CDR3nt: TGTGCCACCCCCGACCCGAGTGGCAAAAACATTCAGTACTTC

v_gene: TRBV19
j_gene: TRBJ2-7
d_gene: TRBD2
abundance: many
CDR3aa: CASSISAGGHYEQYF
CDR3nt: TGTGCCAGTAGTATATCAGCGGGAGGACACTACGAGCAGTACTTC

v_gene: TRBV5-6
j_gene: TRBJ2-3
d_gene: TRBD2
abundance: -
CDR3aa: CASSLFVEKLAGASDTQYF
CDR3nt: TGTGCCAGCAGTTTATTTGTGGAAAAATTAGCGGGGGCGTCGGATACGCAGTATTTT

v_gene: TRBV6-6
j_gene: TRBJ1-6
d_gene: -
abundance: many
CDR3aa: CASSYRISYNSPLHF
CDR3nt: TGTGCCAGCAGTTACCGGATCTCGTATAATTCACCCCTCCACTTT

v_gene: TRBV7-9
j_gene: TRBJ1-2
d_gene: -
abundance: once
CDR3aa: CASSLGRASGYGYTF
CDR3nt: TGTGCCAGCAGCCTGGGTCGGGCGTCTGGCTATGGCTACACCTTC

v_gene: TRBV28
j_gene: TRBJ1-1
d_gene: -
abundance: few
CDR3aa: CASSLWQARDTEAFF
CDR3nt: TGTGCCAGCAGTTTATGGCAAGCCCGGGACACTGAAGCTTTCTTT

v_gene: TRBV12-3/TRBV12-4
j_gene: TRBJ2-5
d_gene: TRBD1
abundance: few
CDR3aa: CASSHSGTGQETQYF
CDR3nt: TGTGCCAGCAGTCATTCCGGGACAGGGCAAGAGACCCAGTACTTC

v_gene: TRBV7-2
j_gene: TRBJ2-7
d_gene: TRBD1
abundance: many
CDR3aa: CASSAPPSTGQASWVQYF
CDR3nt: TGTGCCAGCAGCGCTCCACCCTCTACTGGACAGGCCTCTTGGGTGCAGTACTTC

v_gene: TRBV5-1
j_gene: TRBJ1-1
d_gene: -
abundance: few
CDR3aa: CASSLATRLSEAFF
CDR3nt: TGCGCCAGCAGCTTGGCTACTCGGCTAAGTGAAGCTTTCTTT

v_gene: TRBV7-2
j_gene: TRBJ2-7
d_gene: -
abundance: many
CDR3aa: CASSLDSKYEQYF
CDR3nt: TGTGCCAGCAGCTTAGACAGTAAATACGAGCAGTACTTC

v_gene: TRBV7-8
j_gene: TRBJ2-5
d_gene: -
abundance: -
CDR3aa: CASSLAPGGETQYF
CDR3nt: TGTGCCAGCAGCTTAGCGCCAGGTGGGGAGACCCAGTACTTC

v_gene: TRBV2
j_gene: TRBJ1-5
d_gene: -
abundance: many
CDR3aa: CASSDRGPQHF
CDR3nt: TGTGCCAGCAGTGACAGGGGGCCCCAGCATTTT

v_gene: TRBV12-3/TRBV12-4
j_gene: TRBJ2-7
d_gene: -
abundance: many
CDR3aa: CASSHGLSPCF
CDR3nt: TGTGCCAGCAGTCACGGACTTAGCCCGTGCTTC

v_gene: TRBV20-1
j_gene: TRBJ2-4
d_gene: TRBD2
abundance: -
CDR3aa: CSVLSGGFFKNIQYF
CDR3nt: TGCAGTGTCCTCAGCGGGGGGTTCTTCAAAAACATTCAGTACTTC

v_gene: TRBV20-1
j_gene: TRBJ2-1
d_gene: -
abundance: few
CDR3aa: CSASSGTLSYNEQFF
CDR3nt: TGCAGTGCTAGTTCCGGGACGCTCTCCTACAATGAGCAGTTCTTC

v_gene: TRBV5-7
j_gene: TRBJ1-1
d_gene: -
abundance: -
CDR3aa: CASSSDITIDTEAFF
CDR3nt: TGTGCCAGCAGCTCGGACATTACCATTGACACTGAAGCTTTCTTT

v_gene: TRBV29-1
j_gene: TRBJ2-3
d_gene: TRBD2
abundance: few
CDR3aa: CSVELAGATTQYF
CDR3nt: TGCAGCGTTGAACTAGCGGGAGCTACTACGCAGTATTTT

v_gene: TRBV7-9
j_gene: TRBJ2-3
d_gene: -
abundance: few
CDR3aa: CASSFWAETADTQYF
CDR3nt: TGTGCCAGCAGCTTTTGGGCAGAAACGGCAGATACGCAGTATTTT

v_gene: TRBV20-1
j_gene: TRBJ2-3
d_gene: TRBD1
abundance: many
CDR3aa: CSARGTVGTDTQYF
CDR3nt: TGCAGTGCTAGGGGGACAGTTGGCACAGATACGCAGTATTTT

v_gene: TRBV19
j_gene: TRBJ1-2
d_gene: -
abundance: few
CDR3aa: CASMGPAGRANYGYTF
CDR3nt: TGTGCCAGTATGGGCCCCGCAGGGCGCGCTAACTATGGCTACACCTTC

v_gene: TRBV5-6
j_gene: TRBJ1-2
d_gene: -
abundance: few
CDR3aa: CANPDGKGYTF
CDR3nt: TGTGCCAACCCCGACGGGAAGGGCTACACCTTC

v_gene: TRBV7-2
j_gene: TRBJ2-7
d_gene: TRBD1
abundance: many
CDR3aa: CASSPDRTYEQYF
CDR3nt: TGTGCCAGCAGCCCGGACAGGACGTACGAGCAGTACTTC

v_gene: TRBV25-1
j_gene: TRBJ2-1
d_gene: -
abundance: -
CDR3aa: CASSGGHILNEQFF
CDR3nt: TGTGCCAGCAGTGGAGGGCATATATTAAATGAGCAGTTCTTC

v_gene: TRBV28
j_gene: TRBJ2-2
d_gene: TRBD1
abundance: many
CDR3aa: CASRWNPGQSYGELFF
CDR3nt: TGTGCCAGCAGGTGGAACCCGGGACAGAGTTACGGGGAGCTGTTTTTT